The 4 T cell receptor beta chains listed next were all sequenced from one sample in a study of breast tumors, draining lymph nodes, adjacent tissues. Breast cancer patients provided tissue from their axillary draining lymph nodes. A single record per CDR3 protein comes from TCRdb applying MiXCR to the multiplex PCR reads. The sample records under 300,000 distinct CDR3 sequences, less than 40% being singletons. Sequenced: axillary lymph node tissue. These receptors came from a female donor with breast cancer. Some clones in this sample may be carry-over from other donors' samples.

The sample holds many counts of this clonotype. One end of the junction does not line up with germline, which may come from a read error. The J gene is TRBJ2-2, the V gene TRBV7-7; D is possibly TRBD1 (5 bases). The CDR3 totals 16 residues. Germline V lookup: CDR1 SSHAT, CDR2 FNYEAQ (reference sequence). CDR3: CASSLGAGVRPGELFF. The CDR3 DNA sequence: TGTGCTAGCAGCTTAGGGGCTGGTGTACGTCCCGGGGAGCTGTTTTTT.

The rearrangement links TRBV28 to TRBJ1-5; unclear D gene. V was clipped by 3 bases and J by 2 bases, with 11 bases between them. The CDR3 length is 15 residues. CDR1 MDHEN and CDR2 SYDVKM come from the germline V gene. The CDR3 spells CASSFGPDGNQPQHF. The CDR3 DNA reads as TGTGCCAGCAGTTTCGGTCCGGACGGCAATCAGCCCCAGCATTTT.

With regard to this clonotype: This may stem from a read error, because a much larger clone lies one nucleotide away. This chain links TRBV5-1 with TRBJ1-4; TRBD1 might be the D (5 bases). Germline values: CDR1 SGHRS, CDR2 YFSETQ. This CDR3 is 13 amino acids long. The CDR3 nucleotides are TGTGCCAGCAGCTTGGGGCTGGGTGAAAGACTGTTTTTT. This codes for CASSLGLGERLFF.

This sequence joins TRBV6-5 and TRBJ1-6; 7 nucleotides align to TRBD1. Trimming cost V 5 bases and J 0 bases; bases outside gene matches: 7. The CDR3 covers 17 residues. Germline V CDR1 and CDR2: MNHEY, SVGAGI. DNA of the CDR3: TGTGCCAGCAGTGGGGACAGAAGGGGCTCCTATAATTCACCCCTCCACTTT. This codes for CASSGDRRGSYNSPLHF.